This record concerns one T cell receptor (beta chain) sequence. The data belong to a study of cytomegalovirus exposure and HLA in healthy donors. The PCR used 60 Vbeta and 13 Jbeta primers. Only in-frame clones appear in the TCRdb table, and some are missing; sequencing was by immunoSEQ multiplex PCR. In the table there are about 180,000 clones, around 72% of which are singletons. Healthy bone marrow donors formed the donor group. Trimming cost V 4 bases and J 3 bases; bases outside gene matches: 8. The CDR3 has 15 residues. Looked up from germline, CDR1 is SGHNT and CDR2 is YYREEE (reference sequence).

The source material was PBMCs. The J gene is TRBJ1-1, the V gene TRBV5-4; 8 positions agree with TRBD1. The clonotype originates from a woman aged 45-60 years in good health and CMV-seropositive. CDR3 in DNA: TGTGCCAGCAGCAAACAACAGGGGGGGGACACTGAAGCTTTCTTT. It yields the protein CASSKQQGGDTEAFF.